One T cell receptor beta chain is described in this entry. Its antigen remains undetermined. The record has no base qualities; no much larger clone is one base away. This sample is drawn from a study of blood T cell repertoires in COVID-19 (dated by TCRdb to the early 2020s). About the investigation overall: Samples from collaborators originated in the United States, Italy and Spain and spanned both the acute and convalescent phases of COVID-19. The prospective study material was composed of cDNA or gDNA derived from T cells, B-cell-depleted T cells, or PBMCs. Subjects who had been exposed to COVID-19, were actively infected with it, or had recovered from it provided the deeply sampled blood TCRbeta repertoires that made up the dataset. The repertoires were released in a freely available public database meant as a resource for research on the immune response to SARS-CoV-2. Samples came from the ongoing ImmuneRACE study (first 160 participants) plus 1,254 subjects from 6 global collaborators. The sample metadata nearly always contained a de-identified subject ID, COVID-19 status, age in years and sex. HLA class I and class II types, where available, came from metadata supplied by the sample provider rather than from assay-based typing.

The immunoSEQ Assay, a bias-controlled multiplex PCR, was used to amplify TCRbeta CDR3 regions from genomic DNA. As for the authors' bioinformatics: Nucleated cell counts per sample were estimated from amplification of reference gene primers within the assay. To quantify the absolute abundance of each unique TCRbeta CDR3 rearrangement, sequence reads were collapsed and filtered. For each sample, productive Simpson clonality was calculated by taking the square root of Simpson's diversity index across productive rearrangements. TCRdb stores this immuneACCESS table with in-frame sequences only. Part of the clones is absent; in the studies checked, under half of the shortfall reflects unresolved V genes, and no reason is known for the rest. That table furnishes V, J and clone size, whereas the DNA furnished D and trimming. A total of about 120,000 clones appear in this sample, about nine tenths of them only once. Clones ranked in the top ten supply about a tenth of the sample.

What the work shows at the level of the full study, not this receptor alone: Clinical and demographic metadata were provided uncurated, with the amount varying by source and participant.

Trimming removed 6 bases from V and 2 bases from J, leaving 17 bases between the germline ends. Taken from cysteine to phenylalanine, the CDR3 has 16 residues. The sequence is cut down to CDR3 DNA, 48 bases in frame from base 1. The germline V gene supplies CDR1 MDHEN and CDR2 SYDVKM. The collaborating institutions used their own protocols to collect whole blood in K2EDTA tubes. For TCRbeta analysis, collaborators shipped samples as frozen whole blood, isolated PBMCs, or DNA extracted from either of those sample types. Specimen: peripheral blood. The clonotype comes from a man between 45 and 60 years old with acute or convalescent COVID-19. Rearrangement joined TRBV28 to TRBJ1-3; no D segment can be confidently identified. The CDR3 region: CASSPSLGGPGNTIYF. The DNA sequence is as follows: TGTGCCAGCAGCCCTTCACTGGGAGGGCCTGGAAACACCATATATTTT. Where the CDR3 stops, the reference TRBV28 and TRBJ1-3 genes take over; the full variable domain is DVKVTQSSRYLVKRTGEKVFLECVQDMDHENMFWYRQDPGLGLRLIYFSYDVKMKEKGDIPEGYSVSREKKERFSLILESASTNQTSMYLCASSPSLGGPGNTIYFGEGSWLTVV.